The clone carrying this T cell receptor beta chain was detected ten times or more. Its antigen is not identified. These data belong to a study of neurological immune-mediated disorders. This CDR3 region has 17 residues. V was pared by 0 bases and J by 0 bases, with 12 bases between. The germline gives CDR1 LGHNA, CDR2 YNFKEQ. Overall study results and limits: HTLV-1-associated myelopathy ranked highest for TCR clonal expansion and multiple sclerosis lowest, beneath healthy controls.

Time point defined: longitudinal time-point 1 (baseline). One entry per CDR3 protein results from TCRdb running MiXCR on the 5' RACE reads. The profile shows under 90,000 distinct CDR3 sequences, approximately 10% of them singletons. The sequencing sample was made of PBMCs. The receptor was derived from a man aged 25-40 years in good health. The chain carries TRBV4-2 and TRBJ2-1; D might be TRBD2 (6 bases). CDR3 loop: CASSQDLGGSSYNEQFF. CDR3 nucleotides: TGTGCCAGCAGCCAAGATCTCGGAGGGAGCTCCTACAATGAGCAGTTCTTC.